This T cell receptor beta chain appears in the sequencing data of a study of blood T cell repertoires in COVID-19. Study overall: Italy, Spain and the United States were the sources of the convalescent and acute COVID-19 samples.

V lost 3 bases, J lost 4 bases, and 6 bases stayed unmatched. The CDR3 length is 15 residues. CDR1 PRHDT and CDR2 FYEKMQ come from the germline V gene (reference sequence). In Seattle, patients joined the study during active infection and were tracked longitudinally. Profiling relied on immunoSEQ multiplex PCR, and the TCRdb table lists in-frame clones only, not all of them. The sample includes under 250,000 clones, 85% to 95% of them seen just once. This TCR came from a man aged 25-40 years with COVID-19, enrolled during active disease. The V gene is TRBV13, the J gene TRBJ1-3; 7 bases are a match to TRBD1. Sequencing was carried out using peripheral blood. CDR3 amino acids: CASSLNRGTGNTIYF. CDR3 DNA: TGTGCCAGCAGCTTGAACAGGGGAACCGGAAACACCATATATTTT.